These 4 T cell receptor beta chains came from one sample sequenced in a study of T cells in Graves' hyperthyroidism and ophthalmopathy. Authors of the study amplified TCR beta CDR3 regions from RNA transcripts. HTBI primers drove first-round RT-PCR of the TCR CDR3. MiXCR was run by TCRdb on the multiplex PCR reads, yielding one entry per CDR3 protein. The sample has approximately 400,000 distinct CDR3 sequences, approximately 14% seen once; the top ten hold 13% to 15%. The sequenced sample consisted of blood. The receptors here all came from a woman aged 18-29 years with Graves' hyperthyroidism.

This clonotype has at least ten counts. V usage is TRBV6-1 and J usage is TRBJ1-1; TRBD1 might be the D (5 bases). V lost 5 bases to trimming and J lost 1 base, with 17 bases between them. Germline V gives CDR1 MNHNS, CDR2 SASEGT. The CDR3 covers 16 residues. CDR3 residues: CASSYGRAVKNTEAFF. CDR3 in DNA: TGTGCCAGCAGTTACGGCAGGGCCGTTAAGAACACTGAAGCTTTCTTT.

Many counts were recorded for this clonotype. The genes are TRBV5-1 and TRBJ2-3; D might be TRBD1 (6 bases). From germline, CDR1 is SGHRS and CDR2 YFSETQ. Deletions cut 5 bases from V and 6 bases from J, with 22 bases between. The CDR3 contains 16 residues. The CDR3 DNA reads as TGCGCCAGCAGGGAACCCAAGGGGGTTTCGGCGGATACGCAGTATTTT. Translating gives CASREPKGVSADTQYF.

The chain couples TRBV6-1 to TRBJ1-1, with a tentative D call TRBD1 (6 bases). Trimming cost V 6 bases and J 5 bases, with 10 bases left between them. This CDR3 contains 12 residues. Germline CDR1 MNHNS, CDR2 SASEGT. The CDR3 DNA sequence: TGTGCCAGCAGGCAGAGGGGGACTGAAGCTTTCTTT. Translated: CASRQRGTEAFF.

This clonotype was recorded many times. This sequence joins TRBV28 and TRBJ2-3; 9 bases are shared with TRBD2. The CDR3 sequence is 18 residues long. The germline V gene has CDR1 MDHEN and CDR2 SYDVKM. V lost 7 bases, J lost 7 bases, and 21 bases stayed unmatched. CDR3 residues: CASTPLAGVSGSAYTQYF. CDR3 bases: TGTGCCAGCACTCCTTTAGCCGGCGTTAGCGGGAGCGCTTATACGCAGTATTTT.